This T cell receptor beta chain appears in the sequencing data of a study of identical twins. Between the trimmed V and J ends, which lost 4 bases and 3 bases, there was a span of 7 bases. The CDR3 loop spans 12 amino acids. CDR1 is MNHNS and CDR2 is SASEGT in the germline V gene. MiXCR, run by TCRdb on the 5' RACE reads, gives a single entry per CDR3 protein. The sample has 15,000 to 20,000 distinct CDR3 sequences; approximately 70% are singletons. The sample holds one count of this clonotype. This clonotype was obtained from a woman aged 18-35 years in good health. This table probably holds off-target reads from a library built for another chain. The sequenced sample was memory (CD45RO+) T cells sorted from blood. The chain has TRBV6-1 and TRBJ2-7, with D unresolved. The CDR3 nucleotides read TGTGCCAGCAGTGTCTACAGCTACGAGCAGTACTTC. Its protein product is CASSVYSYEQYF.